This passage covers 26 T cell receptor beta chains from one sample sequenced in a study of Ad26.COV2.S vaccination and SARS-CoV-2 variants. Treatment reported: about 20 received Ad26.COV2.S at low or high dose, single or two shots; several received placebo; per-sample allocation not given. Repertoires come from day 63 after the first vaccine or placebo injection. Sequencing used immunoSEQ multiplex PCR; TCRdb keeps in-frame clones, though not all of them. The repertoire holds 250,000 to 300,000 clones, with approximately 89% as singletons. Source: peripheral blood, taken in a trial of Ad26.COV2.S vaccine versus placebo. These receptors were obtained from a person aged 18-60 years who received the Ad26.COV2.S COVID-19 vaccine or a placebo.

This chain links TRBV24-1 with TRBJ2-3; no reliable D call. V was clipped by 3 bases and J by 0 bases, with 12 bases between them. The CDR3 has 16 amino acids. CDR1 KGHDR and CDR2 SFDVKD come from the germline V gene. CDR3: CATSDPNQDSTDTQYF. CDR3 bases: TGTGCCACCAGTGATCCTAATCAGGACAGCACAGATACGCAGTATTTT.

A note on this clone: The sample has other DNA sequences that encode this CDR3 too. The chain carries TRBV4-2 and TRBJ1-2; no definite D call. V lost 3 bases and J 5 bases, leaving 10 bases between the germline ends. Germline V lookup: CDR1 LGHNA, CDR2 YNFKEQ. The CDR3 is made up of 13 amino acids. The CDR3 protein is CASSQGSGYGYTF. The CDR3 nucleotides are TGTGCCAGCAGCCAGGGCAGCGGGTATGGCTACACCTTC.

The V and J genes are TRBV2 and TRBJ2-6; D not resolved. The CDR3 is made up of 15 amino acids. Looked up from germline, CDR1 is SNHLY and CDR2 is FYNNEI. V was trimmed by 2 bases and J by 0 bases, leaving 5 bases between them. The CDR3 nucleotides are TGTGCCAGCAGTGAATTAAGCTCTGGGGCCAACGTCCTGACTTTC. This sequence encodes CASSELSSGANVLTF.

This sequence joins TRBV4-2 and TRBJ1-2; perhaps TRBD1 as D (5 bases). V shed 1 base and J shed 4 bases, with 13 bases lying between them. The CDR3 totals 15 residues. Per the germline V gene, CDR1 is LGHNA and CDR2 is YNFKEQ. CDR3 region: CASSQVDGGGYGYTF. CDR3 nucleotides: TGTGCCAGCAGCCAAGTTGACGGGGGTGGCTATGGCTACACCTTC.

This chain links TRBV28 with TRBJ2-3; D perhaps matches TRBD2 (5 bases). V dropped 6 bases and J dropped 1 base, with 11 bases sitting between them. This CDR3 contains 14 residues. Germline CDR1 and CDR2: MDHEN and SYDVKM. The CDR3 DNA sequence: TGTGCCAGCAGCCCTGAGGGCGGCACAGATACGCAGTATTTT. Translation gives CASSPEGGTDTQYF.

The chain couples TRBV6-2 or TRBV6-3 to TRBJ2-5; D may match TRBD1 or TRBD2 (5 bases each). The CDR3 runs 16 residues. Trimming took 0 bases from V and 4 from J, leaving 15 bases between them. Germline V CDR1 and CDR2: MNHEY, SVGEGT. The CDR3 DNA is TGTGCCAGCAGTTACTCCATTGTTGGGACGCGAGAGACCCAGTACTTC. This encodes CASSYSIVGTRETQYF.

The V call is TRBV6-5, the J call TRBJ2-1; TRBD2 is a possible D gene (6 bases). Trimming removed 6 bases at V and 7 bases at J, with 16 bases between. This CDR3 has 14 amino acids. Germline V CDR1 and CDR2: MNHEY, SVGAGI. CDR3 nucleotides: TGTGCCAGCAGGAGTGGGGCAGGGAGGAATGAGCAGTTCTTC. Its protein is CASRSGAGRNEQFF.

The rearrangement links TRBV29-1 to TRBJ2-1, with D perhaps being TRBD1 or TRBD2 (5 bases each). Germline CDR1 and CDR2: SQVTM and ANQGSEA. The CDR3 length is 10 residues. Trimming left V 7 bases short and J 6 bases short, with 7 bases between. This CDR3 reads CSAGGNEQFF. The CDR3 DNA sequence: TGCAGCGCTGGGGGCAATGAGCAGTTCTTC.

This sequence joins TRBV28 and TRBJ2-7; D remains unclear. The CDR3 covers 12 residues. V was pared by 2 bases and J by 6 bases, with 8 bases between. Germline V CDR1 and CDR2: MDHEN, SYDVKM. CDR3: CASSLGPSEQYF. The CDR3 DNA reads TGTGCCAGCAGTTTAGGCCCGAGCGAGCAGTACTTC.

V usage is TRBV5-4 and J usage is TRBJ1-2; a weak D match, TRBD1 (5 bases). This CDR3 has 13 amino acids. Per the germline V gene, CDR1 is SGHNT and CDR2 is YYREEE (reference sequence). Trimming pared 4 bases from V and 2 bases from J, leaving 9 bases between. For the CDR3, the DNA is TGTGCCAGCAGCATAAGACAGAACTATGGCTACACCTTC. Its protein product is CASSIRQNYGYTF. Drawing the rest from reference TRBV5-4 and TRBJ1-2, the complete variable domain is ETGVTQSPTHLIKTRGQQVTLRCSSQSGHNTVSWYQQALGQGPQFIFQYYREEENGRGNFPPRFSGLQFPNYSSELNVNALELDDSALYLCASSIRQNYGYTFGSGTRLTVV.

This chain joins TRBV18 and TRBJ1-1; the D gene is possibly TRBD1 (5 bases). Germline V lookup: CDR1 KGHSH, CDR2 LQKENI. The CDR3 spans 15 residues. V lost 3 bases to trimming and J lost 1 base, with 12 bases between them. CDR3 nucleotide sequence: TGTGCCAGCTCACCGCCGGGACGGTCGAACACTGAAGCTTTCTTT. This encodes CASSPPGRSNTEAFF.

The chain has TRBV5-1 and TRBJ2-5; 10 bases line up with TRBD2. The V gene end was trimmed by 3 bases and the J gene end by 3 bases; junction bases not matched to a gene: 8. Germline assignment: CDR1 SGHRS and CDR2 YFSETQ. CDR3 length: 16 amino acids. The CDR3 spells CASSYTFSGRKETQYF. CDR3 nucleotide sequence: TGCGCCAGCAGCTATACTTTTAGCGGGAGGAAAGAGACCCAGTACTTC.

The V gene is TRBV5-4, the J gene TRBJ2-5; TRBD1 aligns across 7 bases. The CDR3 has 14 amino acids. V shed 5 bases, J shed 4 bases, and the junction held 8 bases outside the gene matches. Germline assignment: CDR1 SGHNT and CDR2 YYREEE (reference sequence). CDR3 region: CASSQQGSAETQYF. DNA of the CDR3: TGTGCCAGCAGTCAACAGGGGAGTGCAGAGACCCAGTACTTC.

The chain couples TRBV19 to TRBJ1-2; D is unresolved. V was cut by 7 bases and J by 8 bases, with 14 bases left in between. The CDR3 consists of 12 residues. The germline gives CDR1 LNHDA, CDR2 SQIVND (reference sequence). The CDR3: CASTYTGAGYTF. The CDR3 coding sequence is TGTGCCAGTACCTATACCGGAGCAGGCTACACCTTC.

As to this clone: The sample carries other DNA sequences with the same CDR3. The chain links TRBV10-3 to TRBJ1-2, with TRBD1 as a possible D gene (6 bases). This CDR3 contains 14 residues. V dropped 4 bases and J dropped 1 base, with 10 bases sitting between them. Germline CDR1 reads ENHRY; CDR2 reads SYGVKD. CDR3 bases: TGTGCCATCAGTGGCGGACAGATTAACTATGGCTACACCTTC. Protein: CAISGGQINYGYTF.

The V call is TRBV10-1, the J call TRBJ1-4; weak D call: TRBD1 (5 bases). With 10 bases removed from V and 5 bases from J, the gap between germline ends came to 29 bases. The CDR3 has 18 residues. Per germline, CDR1 WNHNN and CDR2 SYGVQD (reference sequence). The CDR3 sequence: CATSWSGGTPPKNEKLFF. The CDR3 DNA is TGCGCCACCAGCTGGTCAGGCGGGACCCCGCCCAAAAATGAAAAACTGTTTTTT.

This clone was detected only once. This chain joins TRBV10-3 and TRBJ1-4, with 8 positions matching TRBD1. The V segment lost 4 bases and the J segment 5 bases; nucleotides outside the gene matches: 9. Germline V lookup: CDR1 ENHRY, CDR2 SYGVKD. The CDR3 consists of 16 residues. The CDR3 bases are TGTGCCATCAGTGGTTCGACAGGGGAAGCGAATGAAAAACTGTTTTTT. Protein: CAISGSTGEANEKLFF.

The rearrangement joins TRBV24-1 to TRBJ2-1; 8 positions match TRBD1. V dropped 4 bases and J dropped 7; count of bases not matched to a gene: 11. The CDR3 sequence is 16 residues long. Germline assignment: CDR1 KGHDR and CDR2 SFDVKD. The CDR3 sequence is CATSESDRGAFNEQFF. DNA for the CDR3: TGTGCCACCAGTGAATCAGACAGGGGAGCATTTAATGAGCAGTTCTTC.

This clone is a singleton in its sample. The genes are TRBV5-4 and TRBJ2-1; the D is unclear. This CDR3 has 14 residues. Trimming took 0 bases from V and 0 from J, leaving 4 bases between them. In germline, CDR1 is SGHNT, CDR2 YYREEE (reference sequence). The CDR3 DNA reads TGTGCCAGCAGCTTGGCCTCCTCCTACAATGAGCAGTTCTTC. Translated, it gives CASSLASSYNEQFF.

This clone was seen only a few times. The chain is built from TRBV4-2 and TRBJ1-4; no clear D. This CDR3 contains 13 residues. Germline CDR1 LGHNA, CDR2 YNFKEQ. Trimming removed 1 base at V and 4 bases at J, with 4 bases between. DNA of the CDR3: TGTGCCAGCAGCCAAGTGAGTAATGAAAAACTGTTTTTT. Its translation is CASSQVSNEKLFF.

The chain joins TRBV3-1 (or the pseudogene TRBV3-2) to TRBJ1-5, with a weak D call TRBD1 (5 bases). This CDR3 region has 16 residues. V was shortened by 4 bases and J by 4 bases, with 17 bases between the two germline ends. The germline gives CDR1 LGHDT, CDR2 YNNKEL (reference sequence). The CDR3 region has the DNA TGTGCCAGCAGCCCCCAGGGACCGCAGAATAATCAGCCCCAGCATTTT. Translating it yields CASSPQGPQNNQPQHF.

V is TRBV5-4 and J is TRBJ2-7; 9 positions match TRBD1. The CDR3 is made up of 15 amino acids. J lost 6 bases, V lost 5 bases, and 12 bases had no gene match. The V gene's germline CDR1 is SGHNT and CDR2 YYREEE (reference sequence). CDR3 loop: CASSQPGQGLFEQYF. DNA for the CDR3: TGTGCCAGCAGTCAACCGGGACAGGGTTTATTCGAGCAGTACTTC.

The CDR3 bases are TGTGCCAGCAGTTTCGACAGGGTTTCGGGCTACACCTTC. The encoded protein is CASSFDRVSGYTF. The rearrangement uses TRBV6-4 and TRBJ1-2; TRBD1 agrees at 7 bases. V lost 5 bases and J lost 8; bases outside the gene matches: 8. This CDR3 contains 13 residues. Germline CDR1 and CDR2: MRHNA and SNTAGT.

The rearrangement uses TRBV7-2 and TRBJ1-2; 9 nucleotides agree with TRBD1. Germline V gives CDR1 SGHTA, CDR2 FQGNSA. The CDR3 runs to 14 residues. J gave up 3 bases and V 4 bases, and 3 bases lay outside the gene matches. Written as DNA, the CDR3 is TGTGCCAGCAGCTGGAGGACAGGGGACTATGGCTACACCTTC. It translates to CASSWRTGDYGYTF.

The rearrangement uses TRBV5-6 and TRBJ1-4; D is ambiguous. The CDR3 has 15 amino acids. V was shortened by 2 bases and J by 6 bases, with 14 bases between the two germline ends. Germline CDR1 is SGHDT and CDR2 is YYEEEE. The CDR3 sequence is CASSFQRRGDEKLFF. As DNA, the CDR3 is TGTGCCAGCAGCTTTCAGCGCCGGGGTGATGAAAAACTGTTTTTT.

The chain carries TRBV3-1 (or the pseudogene TRBV3-2) and TRBJ2-5, with D unresolved. The CDR3 contains 16 residues. Germline CDR1 is LGHDT and CDR2 is YNNKEL (reference sequence). Deletions cut 1 base from V and 5 bases from J, with 17 bases between. CDR3 in amino acids: CASSQGTGLREETQYF. The CDR3 DNA is TGTGCCAGCAGCCAAGGAACCGGGTTAAGAGAGGAGACCCAGTACTTC.